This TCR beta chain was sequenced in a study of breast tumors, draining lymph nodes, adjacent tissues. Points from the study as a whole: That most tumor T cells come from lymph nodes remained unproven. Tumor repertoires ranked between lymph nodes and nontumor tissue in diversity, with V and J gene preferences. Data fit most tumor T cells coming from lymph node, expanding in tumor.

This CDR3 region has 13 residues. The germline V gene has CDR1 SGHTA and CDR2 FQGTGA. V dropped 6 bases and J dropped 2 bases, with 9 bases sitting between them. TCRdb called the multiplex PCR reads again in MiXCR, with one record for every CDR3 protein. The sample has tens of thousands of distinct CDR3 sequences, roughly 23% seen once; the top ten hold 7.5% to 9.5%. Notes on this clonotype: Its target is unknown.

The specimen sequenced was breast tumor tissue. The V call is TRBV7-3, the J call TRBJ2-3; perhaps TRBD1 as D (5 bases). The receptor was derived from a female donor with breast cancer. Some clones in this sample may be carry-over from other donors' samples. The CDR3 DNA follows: TGTGCCAGCAGTTCAGGGAACACAGATACGCAGTATTTT. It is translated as CASSSGNTDTQYF.